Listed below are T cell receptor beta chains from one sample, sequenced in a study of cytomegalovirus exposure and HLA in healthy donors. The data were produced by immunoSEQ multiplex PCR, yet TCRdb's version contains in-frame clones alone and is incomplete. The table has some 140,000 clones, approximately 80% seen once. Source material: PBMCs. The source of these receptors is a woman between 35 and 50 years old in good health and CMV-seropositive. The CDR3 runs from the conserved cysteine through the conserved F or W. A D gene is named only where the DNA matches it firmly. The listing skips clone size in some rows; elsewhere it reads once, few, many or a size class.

CASGGDRAAETQYF	TGTGCCAGCGGGGGTGACAGGGCCGCTGAGACCCAGTACTTC	TRBV2	14	TRBJ2-5	TRBD1	once
CASSHRQGVSNTEAFF	TGTGCCAGCTCACACAGACAGGGGGTGTCGAACACTGAAGCTTTCTTT	TRBV18	16	TRBJ1-1	TRBD1	.
CASSLRLAGESGANVLTF	TGTGCCAGCAGCTTAAGGCTAGCGGGAGAATCTGGGGCCAACGTCCTGACTTTC	TRBV7-8	18	TRBJ2-6	TRBD2	.
CASSLDGRDTQYF	TGTGCCAGCAGCTTAGATGGGAGGGATACGCAGTATTTT	TRBV7-2	13	TRBJ2-3	.	.
CASRPDRFYQPQHF	TGTGCCAGCAGGCCAGACAGGTTTTATCAGCCCCAGCATTTT	TRBV2	14	TRBJ1-5	.	once
CASSLGSKGAQGEAFF	TGTGCCAGCAGTTTAGGGAGTAAGGGGGCCCAAGGGGAAGCTTTCTTT	TRBV28	16	TRBJ1-1	TRBD1	.
CASSESGVAGGHFEQYF	TGCGCCAGCAGTGAGTCGGGAGTAGCGGGAGGGCATTTCGAGCAGTACTTC	TRBV10-1	17	TRBJ2-7	TRBD2	.
CAISPGGGDEKLFF	TGTGCCATCAGCCCTGGGGGGGGCGATGAAAAACTGTTTTTT	TRBV10-3	14	TRBJ1-4	.	.
CASRPNALDRAQETQYF	TGTGCCAGCAGGCCGAACGCGTTGGACAGGGCACAAGAGACCCAGTACTTC	TRBV25-1	17	TRBJ2-5	TRBD1	.
CASSPAGESTDTQYF	TGTGCCAGCTCACCAGCGGGGGAAAGCACAGATACGCAGTATTTT	TRBV18	15	TRBJ2-3	TRBD2	.
CASSLAGSSYEQYF	TGTGCCAGCAGCTTAGCGGGGAGCTCCTACGAGCAGTACTTC	TRBV7-9	14	TRBJ2-7	.	.
CASSSPIAGVNTGELFF	TGTGCCAGCAGCTCCCCAATAGCGGGGGTAAACACCGGGGAGCTGTTTTTT	TRBV7-3	17	TRBJ2-2	TRBD2	.
CASSPGGAGVTEAFF	TGTGCCAGCAGTCCAGGGGGCGCGGGGGTTACTGAAGCTTTCTTT	TRBV27	15	TRBJ1-1	TRBD1	.
CASRDGQGGYGYTF	TGTGCCAGTAGGGATGGACAGGGGGGATATGGCTACACCTTC	TRBV19	14	TRBJ1-2	TRBD1	.
CASSLKGREGHEQYF	TGTGCCAGTAGCCTAAAGGGCCGGGAGGGCCACGAGCAGTACTTC	TRBV19	15	TRBJ2-7	TRBD2	.
CASSLDWSTDTQYF	TGTGCCAGCAGTTTAGACTGGAGCACAGATACGCAGTATTTT	TRBV27	14	TRBJ2-3	.	.
CASSLIRRGAYEQYF	TGTGCCAGCAGCTTAATCCGTCGGGGAGCCTACGAGCAGTACTTC	TRBV7-9	15	TRBJ2-7	.	.
CASSLDSGPWTGGKAFF	TGTGCCAGCAGCTTGGATTCGGGACCATGGACAGGCGGAAAAGCTTTCTTT	TRBV5-5	17	TRBJ1-1	TRBD1	.
CASSSGGLAYEQYF	TGTGCCAGCAGCTCAGGCGGACTAGCCTACGAGCAGTACTTC	TRBV11-1	14	TRBJ2-7	TRBD2	.
CASSLPLYEQYF	TGCGCCAGCAGCCTTCCCCTCTACGAGCAGTACTTC	TRBV4-1	12	TRBJ2-7	.	once
CATSRDQDETQYF	TGTGCCACCAGCAGAGATCAGGATGAGACCCAGTACTTC	TRBV15	13	TRBJ2-5	.	.
CASSLVTGSYEQYF	TGTGCCAGCAGCTTGGTGACAGGGTCCTACGAGCAGTACTTC	TRBV5-5	14	TRBJ2-7	TRBD1	.
CSVAGGPNMNTEAFF	TGCAGCGTTGCAGGGGGACCTAATATGAACACTGAAGCTTTCTTT	TRBV29-1	15	TRBJ1-1	TRBD1	.
CASSLGQGLTYEQYF	TGCGCCAGCAGCTTGGGACAGGGTCTTACCTACGAGCAGTACTTC	TRBV5-1	15	TRBJ2-7	TRBD1	.
CASSQWTDYSNQPQHF	TGTGCCAGCAGCCAATGGACAGATTATAGCAATCAGCCCCAGCATTTT	TRBV7-3	16	TRBJ1-5	.	.
CASSTSQGYEQYF	TGCGCCAGCAGTACTAGCCAGGGCTACGAGCAGTACTTC	TRBV5-1	13	TRBJ2-7	.	.
CASSLGGNAYEQYF	TGTGCCAGCAGCTTGGGCGGGAACGCCTACGAGCAGTACTTC	TRBV7-8	14	TRBJ2-7	.	.
CSVEEAHGAADTQYF	TGCAGCGTTGAAGAAGCCCACGGTGCGGCGGATACGCAGTATTTT	TRBV29-1	15	TRBJ2-3	.	once
CASSIPPTGGISYEQYF	TGTGCCAGTAGTATCCCCCCGACAGGGGGGATCTCCTACGAGCAGTACTTC	TRBV19	17	TRBJ2-7	TRBD1	.
CTAGGIDEQYF	TGCACAGCGGGGGGTATTGACGAGCAGTACTTC	TRBV20-1	11	TRBJ2-7	TRBD2	.
CASSSGGSYEQYF	TGTGCCAGTAGTAGCGGGGGTTCCTACGAGCAGTACTTC	TRBV6-5	13	TRBJ2-7	TRBD2	.
CSGRGQGSHNEQFF	TGCAGCGGTAGGGGACAGGGAAGCCACAATGAGCAGTTCTTC	TRBV29-1	14	TRBJ2-1	TRBD1	.
CASSFSGSYTDTQYF	TGTGCCAGCAGCTTTAGCGGGTCCTACACAGATACGCAGTATTTT	TRBV7-3	15	TRBJ2-3	TRBD2	once
CAWRPPGNGQPQHF	TGTGCCTGGAGACCGCCAGGGAATGGTCAGCCCCAGCATTTT	TRBV30	14	TRBJ1-5	.	.
CASSSPRGISYQETQYF	TGTGCCAGCAGTTCCCCCCGCGGGATTTCGTACCAAGAGACCCAGTACTTC	TRBV28	17	TRBJ2-5	.	.
CASSHRSGNTEAFF	TGTGCCAGCAGTCATCGATCGGGGAACACTGAAGCTTTCTTT	TRBV6-5	14	TRBJ1-1	.	.
CASSEAGQGTYEQYF	TGTGCCAGCAGTGAAGCCGGACAGGGGACCTACGAGCAGTACTTC	TRBV6-1	15	TRBJ2-7	TRBD1	.
CASSEAATSGDHEQFF	TGTGCCAGCAGTGAAGCTGCGACTAGCGGGGATCATGAGCAGTTCTTC	TRBV2	16	TRBJ2-1	TRBD2	.
CASRDRGTDTQYF	TGTGCCAGTAGGGACAGGGGGACAGATACGCAGTATTTT	TRBV19	13	TRBJ2-3	TRBD1	few
CASRKDRGKNQPQHF	TGTGCCAGCAGAAAGGACAGGGGAAAAAATCAGCCCCAGCATTTT	TRBV6-5	15	TRBJ1-5	TRBD1	.
CASTPPGVGGWEQYF	TGTGCCAGCACTCCGCCGGGGGTAGGTGGCTGGGAGCAGTACTTC	TRBV6-5	15	TRBJ2-7	.	.
CASSSGTSGLSSYEQYF	TGTGCCAGCAGCTCCGGGACTAGCGGCCTGAGCTCCTACGAGCAGTACTTC	TRBV7-9	17	TRBJ2-7	TRBD2	few
CASSWGQMNTEAFF	TGTGCCAGCAGTTGGGGACAGATGAACACTGAAGCTTTCTTT	TRBV7-9	14	TRBJ1-1	TRBD1	.
CASSLSGRALMNTEAFF	TGCGCCAGCAGCCTCTCCGGGAGGGCCCTCATGAACACTGAAGCTTTCTTT	TRBV5-1	17	TRBJ1-1	.	.
CASSPRTSGSDEQFF	TGTGCCAGCAGTCCTCGGACTAGCGGGAGTGATGAGCAGTTCTTC	TRBV7-9	15	TRBJ2-1	TRBD2	.
CASNAQDSYNEQFF	TGTGCCAGCAACGCACAGGACAGCTACAATGAGCAGTTCTTC	TRBV27	14	TRBJ2-1	.	.
CASSSYLLSYNEQFF	TGTGCCAGCAGCTCCTACTTACTGTCCTACAATGAGCAGTTCTTC	TRBV7-2	15	TRBJ2-1	.	.
CASSSRTGVMNTEAFF	TGTGCCAGCAGCTCTCGGACAGGGGTCATGAACACTGAAGCTTTCTTT	TRBV7-6	16	TRBJ1-1	TRBD1	few
CASSLPGGRTDTQYF	TGTGCCAGCAGTTTACCAGGGGGCAGAACAGATACGCAGTATTTT	TRBV27	15	TRBJ2-3	TRBD1	.
CASSKRTSGTYEQYF	TGTGCCAGCAGCAAACGGACTAGCGGCACCTACGAGCAGTACTTC	TRBV7-2	15	TRBJ2-7	TRBD2	.
CSVEQSTSGRYEQYF	TGCAGCGTTGAGCAGTCTACTAGCGGGAGGTACGAGCAGTACTTC	TRBV29-1	15	TRBJ2-7	TRBD2	few
CASSSTGLAGASYNEQFF	TGTGCCAGCAGCTCGACGGGACTAGCGGGAGCGTCCTACAATGAGCAGTTCTTC	TRBV7-8	18	TRBJ2-1	TRBD2	.
CASQTSSGNTIYF	TGTGCCAGCCAGACATCCTCTGGAAACACCATATATTTT	TRBV6-1	13	TRBJ1-3	.	.
CASSVGSGRGYEQYF	TGTGCCAGCAGCGTAGGTAGCGGGAGAGGGTACGAGCAGTACTTC	TRBV9	15	TRBJ2-7	TRBD2	.
CASSVGGGPGTQYF	TGTGCCAGCAGCGTAGGGGGAGGGCCAGGGACCCAGTACTTC	TRBV7-9	14	TRBJ2-5	.	.
CASSPRASSGANVLTF	TGTGCCAGCAGTCCCAGGGCGAGCTCTGGGGCCAACGTCCTGACTTTC	TRBV27	16	TRBJ2-6	.	few
CASRWAGVDTGNTIYF	TGTGCCAGCAGGTGGGCAGGGGTCGATACTGGAAACACCATATATTTT	TRBV28	16	TRBJ1-3	.	.
CASSLGDTFGYTF	TGCGCCAGCAGCTTGGGGGACACTTTTGGCTACACCTTC	TRBV5-1	13	TRBJ1-2	.	.
CASSIGASDEKLFF	TGTGCCAGTAGTATTGGGGCCTCGGATGAAAAACTGTTTTTT	TRBV19	14	TRBJ1-4	.	.